This T cell receptor (beta chain) was identified in a study of control samples from healthy donors and cancer patients. Clones were sequenced by immunoSEQ multiplex PCR, and TCRdb holds only the in-frame ones, with some missing. The sample consists of 170,000 or so clones, approximately 92% of them appearing once. The specimen was blood. The TCR originated in a man between 18 and 35 years old in good health.

The CDR3: CASSATTGNAQYF. The CDR3 bases are TGTGCCAGCAGTGCGACGACAGGGAATGCGCAGTATTTT. The rearrangement uses TRBV2 and TRBJ2-3; TRBD1 matches 7 bases. The J segment lost 10 bases and the V segment lost 4 bases, leaving 8 bases of the junction unmatched. The CDR3 sequence is 13 residues long. CDR1 and CDR2 from the germline V gene are SNHLY and FYNNEI.